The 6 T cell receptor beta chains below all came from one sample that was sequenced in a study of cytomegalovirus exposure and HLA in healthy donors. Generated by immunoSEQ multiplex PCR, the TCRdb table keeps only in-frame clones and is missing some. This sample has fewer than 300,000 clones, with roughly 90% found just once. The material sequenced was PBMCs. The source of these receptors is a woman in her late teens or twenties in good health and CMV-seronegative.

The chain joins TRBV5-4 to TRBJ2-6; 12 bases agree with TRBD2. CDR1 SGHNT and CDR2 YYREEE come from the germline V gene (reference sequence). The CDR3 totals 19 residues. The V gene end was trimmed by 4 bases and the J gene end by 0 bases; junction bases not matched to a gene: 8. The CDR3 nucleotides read TGTGCCAGCAGCCAATTCCGACTAGCGGGGGACTCTGGGGCCAACGTCCTGACTTTC. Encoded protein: CASSQFRLAGDSGANVLTF.

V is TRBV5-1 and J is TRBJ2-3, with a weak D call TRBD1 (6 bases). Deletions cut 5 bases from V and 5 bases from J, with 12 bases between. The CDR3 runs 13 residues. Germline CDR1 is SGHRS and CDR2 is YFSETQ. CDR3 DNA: TGCGCCAGCAGGAATTACAGGGAAGATACGCAGTATTTT. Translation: CASRNYREDTQYF.

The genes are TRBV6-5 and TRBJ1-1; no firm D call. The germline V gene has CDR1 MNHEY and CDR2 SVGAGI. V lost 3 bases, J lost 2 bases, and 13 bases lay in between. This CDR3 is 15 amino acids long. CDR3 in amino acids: CASSYTLNLNTEAFF. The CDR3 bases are TGTGCCAGCAGTTATACCCTAAACCTAAACACTGAAGCTTTCTTT.

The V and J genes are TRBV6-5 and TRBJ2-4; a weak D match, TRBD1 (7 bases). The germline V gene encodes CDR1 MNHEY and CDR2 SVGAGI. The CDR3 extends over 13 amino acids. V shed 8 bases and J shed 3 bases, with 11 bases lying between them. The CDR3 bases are TGTGCCAGCGGCGGGGACAGCAAAAACATTCAGTACTTC. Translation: CASGGDSKNIQYF.

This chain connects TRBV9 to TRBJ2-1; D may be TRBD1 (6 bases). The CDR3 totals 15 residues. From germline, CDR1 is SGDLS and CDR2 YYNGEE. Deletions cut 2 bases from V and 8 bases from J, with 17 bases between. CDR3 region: CASSVTGLSGHEQFF. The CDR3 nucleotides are TGTGCCAGCAGCGTGACAGGTTTGTCGGGGCATGAGCAGTTCTTC.

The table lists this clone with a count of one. CDR3 loop: CASSPRGLNTEAFF. The CDR3 DNA reads TGTGCCAGCAGCCCCAGGGGTTTGAACACTGAAGCTTTCTTT. This chain connects TRBV9 to TRBJ1-1; perhaps TRBD1 as D (6 bases). The CDR3 is 14 residues long. Germline values: CDR1 SGDLS, CDR2 YYNGEE. The V gene lost 4 bases and the J gene lost 0 bases, with 10 bases spanning the gap.